This record concerns one T cell receptor beta chain sequence. Naive CD8 cells lacked CD45RO, underwent positive selection for CCR7 and left out terminally differentiated effector memory CD45RA+ cells. Sequenced by immunoSEQ multiplex PCR; TCRdb stores in-frame clones only, minus some. The sample holds a few million clones, about 94% seen once. The data were taken from a study of shared clonotypes between healthy human individuals. V was shortened by 5 bases and J by 0 bases, with 20 bases between the two germline ends. CDR1 MDHEN and CDR2 SYDVKM come from the germline V gene. CDR3 length: 17 amino acids.

This sequence originates from a man in his late teens or twenties in good health. Some clones in this sample may be carry-over from other donors' samples. The chain carries TRBV28 and TRBJ2-7, with a weak D call TRBD2 (6 bases). Sequencing was performed on naive CD8+ T cells from PBMCs. CDR3 bases: TGTGCCAGCAGTCTTGGACGGGGGAGCACAGGCTCCTACGAGCAGTACTTC. As protein: CASSLGRGSTGSYEQYF.